One sample yielded the 11 T cell receptor beta chains listed below, sequenced in a study of cytomegalovirus exposure and HLA in healthy donors. 13 Jbeta primers and 60 Vbeta primers were used for the PCR. The assay was immunoSEQ multiplex PCR, and TCRdb's table has in-frame clones only and misses some. The table lists under 200,000 clones, 80% of them singletons. The sample consisted of PBMCs. The receptors derive from a male donor in good health and CMV-seropositive.

The rearrangement joins TRBV25-1 to TRBJ2-7; D gene unclear. Germline CDR1 and CDR2: MGHDK and SYGVNS. The CDR3 is 11 amino acids. V was cut by 6 bases and J by 2 bases, with 5 bases left in between. CDR3 DNA: TGTGCCAGCAGCGCGGCCTACGAGCAGTACTTC. It codes for CASSAAYEQYF.

V usage is TRBV4-1 and J usage is TRBJ1-1; possible D gene TRBD1, 5 bases. The CDR3 runs 13 residues. CDR1 and CDR2 (germline): MGHRA, YSYEKL. Trimming took 4 bases from V and 4 from J, leaving 10 bases between them. CDR3 nucleotides: TGCGCCAGCAGCCCAGGGAGGGGCACTGAAGCTTTCTTT. Its translation is CASSPGRGTEAFF.

This clone was recorded once. V gene TRBV30 combines with J gene TRBJ2-3, with D possibly matching TRBD2 (6 bases). V gave up 0 bases and J gave up 2 bases, with 12 bases separating them. This CDR3 is built from 15 residues. Germline V gene lookup returns CDR1 GTSNPN and CDR2 SVGIG (reference sequence). The CDR3 spells CAWSVERVFTDTQYF. The CDR3 bases are TGTGCCTGGAGTGTAGAGCGGGTATTCACAGATACGCAGTATTTT.

As concerns this clone: The junction departs from the called germline gene at one end, perhaps through a read error. This chain connects TRBV7-7 to TRBJ2-1; D perhaps matches TRBD2 (5 bases). Germline values: CDR1 SSHAT, CDR2 FNYEAQ (reference sequence). The CDR3 has 13 amino acids. The CDR3 bases are TGTGCTAGCAGCTCCGGGATAGACAATGAGCAGTTCTTC. It is translated as CASSSGIDNEQFF.

The chain carries TRBV5-1 and TRBJ2-7; tentatively, D is TRBD2 (6 bases). Per germline, CDR1 SGHRS and CDR2 YFSETQ. The CDR3 loop spans 15 amino acids. The V gene lost 8 bases and the J gene lost 5 bases, with 23 bases spanning the gap. CDR3 bases: TGCGCCAGGTGGCCCGGGGTTTGGGGGGAGGACGAGCAGTACTTC. This sequence encodes CARWPGVWGEDEQYF.

The J gene is TRBJ2-3, the V gene TRBV5-4; D is ambiguous. The CDR3 loop spans 14 amino acids. Trimming shortened V by 5 bases and J by 0 bases, and 10 bases separated the two germline ends. Germline V gives CDR1 SGHNT, CDR2 YYREEE (reference sequence). The CDR3 loop reads CASRFELSTDTQYF. DNA of the CDR3: TGTGCCAGCAGATTTGAGCTAAGCACAGATACGCAGTATTTT.

The chain is built from TRBV5-1 and TRBJ1-4, with D possibly TRBD1 on 5 matching bases. The CDR3 contains 16 residues. Germline V gene sequence: CDR1 SGHRS, CDR2 YFSETQ. Trimming shortened V by 0 bases and J by 4 bases, and 13 bases separated the two germline ends. CDR3 sequence reads: CASSLELQAFNEKLFF. The DNA of the CDR3 is TGCGCCAGCAGCTTGGAACTACAGGCGTTTAATGAAAAACTGTTTTTT. The full variable domain, in which reference TRBV5-1 and TRBJ1-4 provide the parts outside the CDR3, is KAGVTQTPRYLIKTRGQQVTLSCSPISGHRSVSWYQQTPGQGLQFLFEYFSETQRNKGNFPGRFSGRQFSNSRSEMNVSTLELGDSALYLCASSLELQAFNEKLFFGSGTQLSVL.

The chain carries TRBV2 and TRBJ1-5, with D possibly matching TRBD1 (5 bases). Trimming shortened V by 4 bases and J by 1 base, and 17 bases separated the two germline ends. The CDR3 is 17 amino acids. Germline loops: CDR1 SNHLY, CDR2 FYNNEI. The CDR3 nucleotides are TGTGCCAGCAGTGGCCGGCGCGCGGGGCCGAGCAATCAGCCCCAGCATTTT. This sequence encodes CASSGRRAGPSNQPQHF.

The chain recombines TRBV7-2 with TRBJ1-1, with a tentative D call TRBD1 (6 bases). The CDR3 runs 13 residues. With 4 bases removed from V and 6 bases from J, the gap between germline ends came to 12 bases. CDR1 and CDR2 (germline): SGHTA, FQGNSA. The chain's CDR3 is CASSSTGGSEAFF. Here the CDR3 DNA reads TGTGCCAGCAGCTCTACGGGGGGCTCTGAAGCTTTCTTT. Complete variable domain (other parts from reference TRBV7-2 and TRBJ1-1): GAGVSQSPSNKVTEKGKDVELRCDPISGHTALYWYRQSLGQGLEFLIYFQGNSAPDKSGLPSDRFSAERTGGSVSTLTIQRTQQEDSAVYLCASSSTGGSEAFFGQGTRLTVV.

The chain is built from TRBV19 and TRBJ1-5, with TRBD1 matching over 7 bases. Germline lookup yields CDR1 LNHDA and CDR2 SQIVND (reference sequence). V gave up 3 bases and J gave up 6 bases; unmatched junction bases: 8. This CDR3 has 15 amino acids. The CDR3 loop is CASSIKRGQGQPQHF. CDR3 coding DNA: TGTGCCAGTAGTATTAAAAGGGGGCAAGGTCAGCCCCAGCATTTT.

As regards this clone: Other DNA sequences in the same sample also yield this CDR3. This chain uses TRBV18 with TRBJ1-5; no clear D gene. The CDR3 spans 13 residues. Per the germline V gene, CDR1 is KGHSH and CDR2 is LQKENI. V dropped 2 bases and J dropped 7 bases, with 9 bases sitting between them. CDR3 DNA sequence: TGTGCCAGCTCACCAGACCGGGAACAGCCCCAGCATTTT. Its translation: CASSPDREQPQHF.